These 25 T cell receptor beta chains originate from one sample sequenced in a study of vaccination and CD4 T cells after COVID-19. Sequence data for DNA of cultured CD4+ T cells were generated by the Oncomine TCR Beta short-read assay. TCRdb passed the PCR reads through MiXCR, listing each CDR3 protein once. Found here are approximately 5,000 distinct CDR3 sequences, roughly 40% of them singletons; the top ten hold approximately 47%. The sample's treatment: approximately 9-day PBMC culture with coronavirus spike peptide pools or control peptides (ViraFEST assay). CD4+ T cells that came from the unexposed donor were collected before the COVID-19 pandemic (2011-2018). What these receptors recognize is not known. Sequencing was carried out using CD4+ T cells from blood, cultured in vitro. These receptors were obtained from a human donor in good health.

V gene TRBV20-1 combines with J gene TRBJ1-1; D remains ambiguous. This CDR3 spans 12 amino acids. Germline lookup yields CDR1 DFQATT and CDR2 SNEGSKA (reference sequence). The V end was cut by 1 base, the J end by 5 bases, with 8 bases between. The CDR3 protein is CSARALWTEAFF. In DNA form, the CDR3 reads TGCAGTGCTAGAGCTTTATGGACTGAAGCTTTCTTT.

The rearrangement links TRBV5-6 to TRBJ1-2; 7 bases agree with TRBD1. J lost 7 bases, V lost 3 bases, and 12 bases had no gene match. The germline CDR1 and CDR2 sequences are SGHDT and YYEEEE. The CDR3 totals 15 residues. The CDR3 DNA sequence: TGTGCCAGCAGCTCAGAGACAGGGAGATTGGGTGGCTACACCTTC. Protein: CASSSETGRLGGYTF.

Worth noting for this clonotype: At one of its ends the junction is not consistent with the germline gene, which may arise from a read error. The J gene is TRBJ2-7, the V gene TRBV7-4, with 8 bases lining up with TRBD2. Per the germline V gene, CDR1 is SGHVT and CDR2 is SQSDAQ. The CDR3 spans 15 residues. CDR3 nucleotide sequence: TGCGCCAGCAGCCAAAGTGGACTAGCCGGGTACGAGCAGTACTTC. Translating it yields CASSQSGLAGYEQYF.

This chain uses TRBV10-1 with TRBJ2-2; no firm D call. CDR1 is WNHNN, CDR2 SYGVQD, per germline (reference sequence). This CDR3 contains 15 residues. V was clipped by 3 bases and J by 5 bases, with 13 bases between them. CDR3 loop: CASSDNSDFTGELFF. DNA of the CDR3: TGCGCCAGCAGTGATAATTCAGATTTTACCGGGGAGCTGTTTTTT.

This clonotype was seen only a few times. The chain employs TRBV6-5 and TRBJ2-5, with D unclear. Germline CDR1 reads MNHEY; CDR2 reads SVGAGI. Trimming pared 4 bases from V and 7 bases from J, leaving 10 bases between. The CDR3 is 12 residues long. CDR3 sequence reads: CASSSPWGTQYF. The CDR3 region has the DNA TGTGCCAGCAGTTCTCCTTGGGGGACCCAGTACTTC.

Turning to this clonotype: A junction end diverges from the germline sequence, so it may reflect a read error. The chain couples TRBV7-4 to TRBJ2-3; D is tentatively TRBD1 or TRBD2 (5 bases each). CDR3 size: 14 residues. Germline CDR1 is SGHVT and CDR2 is SQSDAQ. This CDR3 reads CASSVAQGVDTQYF. As DNA, the CDR3 is TGTGCCAGCAGCGTAGCCCAGGGAGTAGATACGCAGTATTTT.

The genes are TRBV19 and TRBJ1-1; a possible D gene is TRBD1 (6 bases). This CDR3 spans 11 amino acids. The V end lost 5 bases, the J end lost 7 bases, and 8 bases lay between the germline ends. Germline V lookup: CDR1 LNHDA, CDR2 SQIVND (reference sequence). The CDR3 DNA is TGTGCCAGTAGTTCAGGGGTTGAAGCTTTCTTT. Translated, it gives CASSSGVEAFF.

Remarks on this clonotype: Its ends do not fully match the called genes, so a read error is possible. This chain joins TRBV7-9 and TRBJ2-7, with TRBD1 matching over 8 bases. The CDR3 extends over 13 amino acids. From germline, CDR1 is SEHNR and CDR2 FQNEAQ (reference sequence). As DNA, the CDR3 is TGCGCCAGCATGAGGACAGGGAATGACGAGCAGTACTTC. Amino acids: CASMRTGNDEQYF. Using reference TRBV7-9 and TRBJ2-7 for the parts outside the CDR3, the full variable domain is DTGVSQNPRHKITKRGQNVTFRCDPISEHNRLYWYRQTLGQGPEFLTYFQNEAQLEKSRLLSDRFSAERPKGSFSTLEIQRTEQGDSAMYLCASMRTGNDEQYFGPGTRLTVT.

This clonotype turned up a few times. The chain links TRBV7-9 to TRBJ1-5, with D hard to call. Trimming removed 1 base at V and 6 bases at J, with 4 bases between. The germline gives CDR1 SEHNR, CDR2 FQNEAQ (reference sequence). The CDR3 loop spans 12 amino acids. Here the CDR3 DNA reads TGTGCCAGCAGCTTAGGCTCTCAGCCCCAGCATTTT. As protein: CASSLGSQPQHF.

The chain employs TRBV11-3 and TRBJ1-6; D unresolved. Deletions cut 2 bases from V and 5 bases from J, with 4 bases between. The CDR3 length is 13 residues. The V gene's germline CDR1 is SGHNT and CDR2 YENEEA. CDR3 protein: CASSLTDNSPLHF. The DNA for the CDR3 is TGTGCCAGCAGCTTAACAGATAATTCACCCCTCCACTTT.

This rearrangement joins TRBV11-2 to TRBJ1-2; 10 bases fit TRBD1. V shed 5 bases, J shed 5 bases, and the junction held 5 bases outside the gene matches. Per germline, CDR1 SGHAT and CDR2 FQNNGV. This CDR3 is 14 amino acids long. The CDR3 DNA is TGTGCCAGCAGCCCCGGACAGGGGGGATATGGCTACACCTTC. It is translated as CASSPGQGGYGYTF.

The V and J genes are TRBV12-3 or TRBV12-4 and TRBJ2-3; D might be TRBD1 (6 bases). The length of the CDR3 is 14 residues. Trimming shortened V by 6 bases and J by 0 bases, and 10 bases separated the two germline ends. The CDR3 reads CASSTGQSTDTQYF. The DNA of the CDR3 is TGTGCCAGCAGCACGGGACAAAGCACAGATACGCAGTATTTT.

This chain uses TRBV27 with TRBJ2-2, with 7 bases that match TRBD1. The V segment lost 3 bases and the J segment 6 bases; nucleotides outside the gene matches: 4. Germline loops: CDR1 MNHEY, CDR2 SMNVEV (reference sequence). The CDR3 spans 14 residues. CDR3 in DNA: TGTGCCAGCAGTTTTTACACAGGGGCCGGGGAGCTGTTTTTT. It translates to CASSFYTGAGELFF.

The chain uses TRBV5-1 and TRBJ1-2; a weak D match, TRBD1 (5 bases). V lost 0 bases and J 0 bases, leaving 9 bases between the germline ends. The CDR3 is 15 amino acids. Germline values: CDR1 SGHRS, CDR2 YFSETQ. In DNA, the CDR3 is TGCGCCAGCAGCTTGGAGACAGTGGCTAACTATGGCTACACCTTC. This codes for CASSLETVANYGYTF.

This chain uses TRBV7-8 with TRBJ1-6, with 7 positions matching TRBD1. V lost 5 bases and J lost 9; bases outside the gene matches: 10. The CDR3 length is 15 residues. CDR1 and CDR2 (germline): SGHVS, FQNEAQ. The CDR3 sequence: CASSPQQGSLSPLHF. Here the CDR3 DNA reads TGTGCCAGCAGCCCCCAACAGGGGAGCCTTTCACCCCTCCACTTT.

This clonotype came up a few times. The V call is TRBV30, the J call TRBJ1-5, with D perhaps TRBD1 (6 bases). Germline CDR1 and CDR2: GTSNPN and SVGIG (reference sequence). The CDR3 sequence is 12 residues long. V lost 5 bases to trimming and J lost 6 bases, with 11 bases between them. In DNA form, the CDR3 reads TGTGCCTGGGCAGGGGTGGGTCAGCCCCAGCATTTT. Translation gives CAWAGVGQPQHF. Supplemented by reference TRBV30 and TRBJ1-5, the full variable domain reads SQTIHQWPATLVQPVGSPLSLECTVEGTSNPNLYWYRQAAGRGLQLLFYSVGIGQISSEVPQNLSASRPQDRQFILSSKKLLLSDSGFYLCAWAGVGQPQHFGDGTRLSIL.

This clonotype ranks as medium-sized. J is TRBJ2-1 and V is TRBV6-1; perhaps TRBD2 as D (5 bases). CDR3 length: 12 amino acids. Germline CDR1 reads MNHNS; CDR2 reads SASEGT. Trimming removed 5 bases at V and 9 bases at J, with 11 bases between. The CDR3 loop is CASSQDGGEQFF. In nucleotides, the CDR3 is TGTGCCAGCAGTCAAGACGGAGGTGAGCAGTTCTTC.

The chain links TRBV4-1 to TRBJ2-5; 9 bases match TRBD1. J was trimmed by 7 bases and V by 4 bases; bases with no gene match: 13. Germline V gene data show CDR1 as MGHRA and CDR2 as YSYEKL. The length of the CDR3 is 16 residues. The chain's CDR3 is CASSREDRGYLATQYF. CDR3 bases: TGCGCCAGCAGCCGGGAGGACAGGGGCTATCTTGCGACCCAGTACTTC.

A remark on this clonotype: This sequence may be a read error, since a much larger clone differs from it by one base. The rearrangement uses TRBV15 and TRBJ1-3; tentatively, D is TRBD1 (5 bases). This CDR3 region has 17 residues. Germline V CDR1 and CDR2: LNHNV, YYDKDF (reference sequence). As DNA, the CDR3 is TGTGCCACCAGCAGAGATCGAGGCCGGGGGTACGGAAACACCGTATATTTT. Its translation is CATSRDRGRGYGNTVYF.

This chain joins TRBV6-1 and TRBJ1-3; D is unclear. This CDR3 is built from 14 residues. Trimming removed 7 bases from V and 1 base from J, with 11 bases in between. Germline V gene lookup returns CDR1 MNHNS and CDR2 SASEGT. Written as DNA, the CDR3 is TGTGCCAGCACGTCCATGGAGTCTGGAAACACCATATATTTT. Protein product: CASTSMESGNTIYF.

This clonotype was detected a few times. V and J are TRBV2 and TRBJ1-5; TRBD1 aligns across 11 bases. This CDR3 has 17 residues. Per germline, CDR1 SNHLY and CDR2 FYNNEI. Trimming at V came to 7 bases and at J to 7 bases, leaving 15 bases not matched to a gene. The CDR3 loop is CASTGFRDRGSGQPQHF. The CDR3 nucleotides read TGTGCCAGCACGGGGTTTAGGGACAGGGGGTCGGGACAGCCCCAGCATTTT.

J is TRBJ1-1 and V is TRBV20-1; D is perhaps TRBD1 (6 bases). Per germline, CDR1 DFQATT and CDR2 SNEGSKA (reference sequence). CDR3 size: 12 residues. Trimming shortened V by 6 bases and J by 4 bases, and 12 bases separated the two germline ends. CDR3 loop: CSARQAVTEAFF. The CDR3 nucleotides read TGCAGTGCCAGACAGGCAGTCACTGAAGCTTTCTTT.

The chain links TRBV7-3 to TRBJ1-1; possible D gene TRBD1, 5 bases. This CDR3 is built from 15 residues. V shed 6 bases and J shed 0 bases, with 14 bases lying between them. The germline V gene encodes CDR1 SGHTA and CDR2 FQGTGA. Written as DNA, the CDR3 is TGTGCCAGCAGTTCGCATGGGGGAATGAACACTGAAGCTTTCTTT. Protein sequence: CASSSHGGMNTEAFF.

The rearrangement uses TRBV12-3 or TRBV12-4 and TRBJ1-1, with a tentative D call TRBD1 (5 bases). Trimming pared 4 bases from V and 1 base from J, leaving 10 bases between. This CDR3 contains 14 residues. CDR3 sequence reads: CASSSGTPNTEAFF. The CDR3 DNA reads as TGTGCCAGCAGTTCCGGGACGCCGAACACTGAAGCTTTCTTT.

This clonotype was seen more than once but under ten times. The rearrangement uses TRBV15 and TRBJ1-2; D remains unclear. Trimming shortened V by 0 bases and J by 5 bases, and 16 bases separated the two germline ends. There are 16 residues in the CDR3. The V gene's germline CDR1 is LNHNV and CDR2 YYDKDF (reference sequence). The CDR3 region is CATSRERGPGAYGYTF. The DNA for the CDR3 is TGTGCCACCAGCAGAGAAAGAGGGCCAGGAGCATATGGCTACACCTTC.